These 17 T cell receptor beta chains originate from one sample sequenced in a study of regulatory T cells in long-lasting Graves disease. To make TCR beta libraries, researchers used iRepertoire HTBI primers and Arm-PCR of CDR3 regions. Each CDR3 protein gets one entry after TCRdb re-called the multiplex PCR reads with MiXCR. The sample lists 200,000 to 250,000 distinct CDR3 sequences, around 20% occurring once. Time point defined: newly diagnosed GD, antithyroid drugs for less than 3 months. Extracted RNA from PBMCs served as the source of the TCR library. Sequenced here: peripheral blood mononuclear cells (PBMCs), sampled at new diagnosis, from a patient treated with antithyroid drugs. Receptors originate from a female donor with Graves disease.

At least ten counts were recorded for this clonotype. The chain recombines TRBV11-2 with TRBJ2-1; D is perhaps TRBD2 (5 bases). The CDR3 runs 13 residues. Germline-derived CDR1 and CDR2 are SGHAT and FQNNGV. Trimming shortened V by 6 bases and J by 12 bases, and 18 bases separated the two germline ends. As DNA, the CDR3 is TGTGCCAGCAGTCCTAACTGGGAGCGACCGCAGTTCTTC. It translates to CASSPNWERPQFF. The full variable domain, with the rest looked up from reference TRBV11-2 and TRBJ2-1, is EAGVAQSPRYKIIEKRQSVAFWCNPISGHATLYWYQQILGQGPKLLIQFQNNGVVDDSQLPKDRFSAERLKGVDSTLKIQPAKLEDSAVYLCASSPNWERPQFFGPGTRLTVL.

This chain links TRBV7-2 with TRBJ2-1; 11 bases map to TRBD2. Germline V CDR1 and CDR2: SGHTA, FQGNSA. The CDR3 sequence is 16 residues long. The ends lost 5 bases at V and 9 bases at J; junction bases unmatched: 12. In nucleotides, the CDR3 is TGTGCCAGCAGCCCAAAGACTAGCGGGGTACATGGTGAGCAGTTCTTC. Translating it yields CASSPKTSGVHGEQFF.

This clonotype was seen repeatedly, ten times or more. The chain employs TRBV6-5 and TRBJ1-5; D gene ambiguous. There are 15 residues in the CDR3. Per the germline V gene, CDR1 is MNHEY and CDR2 is SVGAGI. V dropped 0 bases and J dropped 1 base, with 7 bases sitting between them. The CDR3 is CASSYSRQSNQPQHF. DNA of the CDR3: TGTGCCAGCAGTTACTCGCGGCAGAGCAATCAGCCCCAGCATTTT.

This sequence joins TRBV19 and TRBJ2-7; possibly TRBD1 or TRBD2 for D (5 bases each). V was pared by 3 bases and J by 3 bases, with 9 bases between. CDR3 length: 13 amino acids. Germline values: CDR1 LNHDA, CDR2 SQIVND (reference sequence). The CDR3 DNA is TGTGCCAGTAGTATTGGGGGAAACTACGAGCAGTACTTC. Its protein is CASSIGGNYEQYF.

Many counts were recorded for this clonotype. The chain uses TRBV29-1 and TRBJ1-5; D perhaps matches TRBD1 (6 bases). CDR3 size: 13 residues. Germline V gene sequence: CDR1 SQVTM, CDR2 ANQGSEA. With 3 bases removed from V and 3 bases from J, the gap between germline ends came to 9 bases. The CDR3 coding sequence is TGCAGCGTTGAGCAGGGGCCCAATCAGCCCCAGCATTTT. Its translation is CSVEQGPNQPQHF. The full variable domain, rest sourced from reference TRBV29-1 and TRBJ1-5, is SAVISQKPSRDICQRGTSLTIQCQVDSQVTMMFWYRQQPGQSLTLIATANQGSEATYESGFVIDKFPISRPNLTFSTLTVSNMSPEDSSIYLCSVEQGPNQPQHFGDGTRLSIL.

This clonotype turned up a few times. This chain connects TRBV6-4 to TRBJ1-5; D remains unclear. V gave up 2 bases and J gave up 0 bases, with 20 bases separating them. CDR3 length: 19 residues. Germline CDR1 and CDR2: MRHNA and SNTAGT. Here the CDR3 reads CASSDVLQRQINSNQPQHF. In DNA form, the CDR3 reads TGTGCCAGCAGTGACGTTTTACAGCGACAAATTAATAGCAATCAGCCCCAGCATTTT.

This clonotype showed up just once. CDR3 sequence reads: CASSWYRVEGYTF. As DNA, the CDR3 is TGTGCCAGCAGTTGGTACAGGGTTGAGGGCTACACCTTC. This sequence joins TRBV6-2 or TRBV6-3 and TRBJ1-2, with D possibly matching TRBD1 (6 bases). This CDR3 contains 13 residues. V lost 4 bases and J 8 bases, leaving 14 bases between the germline ends. Germline loops: CDR1 MNHEY, CDR2 SVGEGT.

About this clonotype itself: This likely reflects a read error, since a far larger clone is one base away. J is TRBJ2-1 and V is TRBV11-2; TRBD2 agrees at 11 bases. Germline lookup yields CDR1 SGHAT and CDR2 FQNNGV. This CDR3 spans 15 amino acids. With 2 bases clipped from V and 7 bases from J, the junction kept 4 bases outside the gene matches. The CDR3 protein is CASSLRLAGINEQFF. The CDR3 bases are TGTGCCAGCAGCTTAAGACTAGCGGGAATAAATGAGCAGTTCTTC.

This clonotype was observed at least ten times. The chain has TRBV24-1 and TRBJ2-3; either TRBD1 or TRBD2 may fit D (6 bases each). The CDR3 is 19 amino acids. CDR1 and CDR2 (germline): KGHDR, SFDVKD. V was pared by 4 bases and J by 7 bases, with 29 bases between. The CDR3 region is CATSDPSRGSTVAGNTQYF. DNA of the CDR3: TGTGCCACCAGTGACCCTTCGAGGGGGTCCACGGTTGCGGGAAATACGCAGTATTTT.

This clonotype showed up many times. The V call is TRBV4-1, the J call TRBJ2-7; D remains unclear. The CDR3 is made up of 16 amino acids. Trimming removed 0 bases at V and 2 bases at J, with 14 bases between. Germline assignment: CDR1 MGHRA and CDR2 YSYEKL. The CDR3 DNA reads as TGCGCCAGCAGCCAAGATGCGTCAGAAGACCCCTACGAGCAGTACTTC. It yields the protein CASSQDASEDPYEQYF.

On this clonotype: This may arise from a read error, as a much more abundant clone is one base away. The chain combines TRBV9 with TRBJ2-1; D unresolved. The germline V gene encodes CDR1 SGDLS and CDR2 YYNGEE. V lost 2 bases and J 1 base, leaving 10 bases between the germline ends. CDR3 size: 15 residues. CDR3 loop: CASSVGERSYNEQFF. CDR3 nucleotides: TGTGCCAGCAGCGTGGGCGAGAGGTCCTACAATGAGCAGTTCTTC.

This clonotype has ten or more counts. The chain joins TRBV15 to TRBJ1-4; no clear D. With 5 bases removed from V and 3 bases from J, the gap between germline ends came to 10 bases. The germline V gene has CDR1 LNHNV and CDR2 YYDKDF (reference sequence). The CDR3 is 14 amino acids. The CDR3 nucleotides are TGTGCCACCAGCTCGGCGCGGGCTAATGAAAAACTGTTTTTT. It translates to CATSSARANEKLFF.

The sample holds many counts of this clonotype. The genes are TRBV30 and TRBJ1-5, with D perhaps TRBD1 (5 bases). V was clipped by 3 bases and J by 7 bases, with 16 bases between them. This CDR3 has 14 amino acids. Germline values: CDR1 GTSNPN, CDR2 SVGIG (reference sequence). The CDR3 protein is CAWSQGAGGQPQHF. CDR3 in DNA: TGTGCCTGGAGCCAGGGCGCGGGTGGACAGCCCCAGCATTTT.

This clonotype was picked up many times. The CDR3 protein is CASSLALASGGALNEQFF. CDR3 DNA sequence: TGTGCCAGCAGCTTAGCGCTGGCTAGCGGGGGGGCTCTGAATGAGCAGTTCTTC. The genes are TRBV7-2 and TRBJ2-1; 12 bases line up with TRBD2. The CDR3 consists of 18 residues. Germline V gene sequence: CDR1 SGHTA, CDR2 FQGNSA. With V trimmed by 0 bases and J by 7 bases, 10 bases remained unmatched.

A few counts support this clonotype. This may stem from a read error, because a much larger clone lies one nucleotide away. The chain combines TRBV6-2 or TRBV6-3 with TRBJ2-3; D is perhaps TRBD1 or TRBD2 (6 bases each). The CDR3 has 15 residues. Germline V gene data show CDR1 as MNHEY and CDR2 as SVGEGT. This CDR3 is CATSGGGQFTDTQYF. CDR3 in DNA: TGTGCCACCAGTGGGGGAGGACAGTTCACAGATACGCAGTATTTT.

In this sample, this clonotype turned up many times. V and J are TRBV28 and TRBJ2-7; a weak D match, TRBD1 (5 bases). The CDR3 runs to 14 residues. Deletions cut 4 bases from V and 6 bases from J, with 16 bases between. In germline, CDR1 is MDHEN, CDR2 SYDVKM. The CDR3 DNA reads TGTGCCAGCAGTTCCCTCCCGGACAACTTCGAGCAGTACTTC. This gives the protein CASSSLPDNFEQYF.

This clonotype was found many times. The CDR3 reads CASKGQGDEQYF. In nucleotides, the CDR3 is TGTGCCAGCAAAGGACAGGGGGACGAGCAGTACTTC. The chain is built from TRBV6-2 or TRBV6-3 and TRBJ2-7; 10 positions agree with TRBD1. J gave up 5 bases and V 7 bases, and 2 bases lay outside the gene matches. Per the germline V gene, CDR1 is MNHEY and CDR2 is SVGEGT. The CDR3 sequence is 12 residues long.